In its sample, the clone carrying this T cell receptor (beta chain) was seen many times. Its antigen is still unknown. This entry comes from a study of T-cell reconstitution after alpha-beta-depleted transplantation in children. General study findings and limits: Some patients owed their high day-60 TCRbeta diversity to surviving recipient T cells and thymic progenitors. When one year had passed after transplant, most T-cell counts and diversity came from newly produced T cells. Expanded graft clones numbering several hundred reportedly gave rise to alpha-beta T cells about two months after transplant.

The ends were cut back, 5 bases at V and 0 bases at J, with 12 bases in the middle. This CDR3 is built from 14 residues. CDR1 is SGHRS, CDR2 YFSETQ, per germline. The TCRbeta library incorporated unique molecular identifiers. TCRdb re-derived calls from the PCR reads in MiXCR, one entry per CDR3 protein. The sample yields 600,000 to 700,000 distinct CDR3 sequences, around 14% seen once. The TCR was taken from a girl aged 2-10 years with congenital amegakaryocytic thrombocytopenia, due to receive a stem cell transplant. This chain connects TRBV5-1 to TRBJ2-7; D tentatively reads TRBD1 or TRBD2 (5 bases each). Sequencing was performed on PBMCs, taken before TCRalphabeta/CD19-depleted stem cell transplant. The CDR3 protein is CASRPGRNSYEQYF. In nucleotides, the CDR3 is TGCGCCAGCAGACCGGGACGCAACTCCTACGAGCAGTACTTC.